The present T cell receptor beta chain was sequenced within a study of tumor and adjacent non-tumor tissue in lung cancer. Overall study: Histology: 12 adenocarcinoma, a couple of squamous cell carcinoma, 1 small cell lung cancer.

To note about this clonotype: Its specificity is not known. A read error may account for a junction end that differs from germline.

A modified ARM-PCR protocol with three rounds of nested PCR amplified TCRbeta. MiXCR, run by TCRdb on the multiplex PCR reads, gives a single entry per CDR3 protein. Among over 110,000 distinct CDR3 sequences listed, roughly 70% were seen once. Overall study results and limits: TCR diversity was significantly greater in tumor than normal lung tissue.

Germline assignment: CDR1 MGHRA and CDR2 YSYEKL. The length of the CDR3 is 16 residues. The template was RNA from unsorted bulk tissue. Between August and November 2014, newly diagnosed, chemotherapy-naive lung cancer patients underwent thoracic surgery in China. The rearrangement uses TRBV4-1 and TRBJ2-1, with D hard to call. The sequence came from a man aged 60 to 69 with small cell lung cancer. What was sequenced was lung tumor tissue. This CDR3 reads CPSSQVQEDGYNEQFF. The CDR3 DNA sequence: TGCCCCAGCAGCCAAGTACAAGAAGACGGCTACAATGAGCAGTTCTTC.